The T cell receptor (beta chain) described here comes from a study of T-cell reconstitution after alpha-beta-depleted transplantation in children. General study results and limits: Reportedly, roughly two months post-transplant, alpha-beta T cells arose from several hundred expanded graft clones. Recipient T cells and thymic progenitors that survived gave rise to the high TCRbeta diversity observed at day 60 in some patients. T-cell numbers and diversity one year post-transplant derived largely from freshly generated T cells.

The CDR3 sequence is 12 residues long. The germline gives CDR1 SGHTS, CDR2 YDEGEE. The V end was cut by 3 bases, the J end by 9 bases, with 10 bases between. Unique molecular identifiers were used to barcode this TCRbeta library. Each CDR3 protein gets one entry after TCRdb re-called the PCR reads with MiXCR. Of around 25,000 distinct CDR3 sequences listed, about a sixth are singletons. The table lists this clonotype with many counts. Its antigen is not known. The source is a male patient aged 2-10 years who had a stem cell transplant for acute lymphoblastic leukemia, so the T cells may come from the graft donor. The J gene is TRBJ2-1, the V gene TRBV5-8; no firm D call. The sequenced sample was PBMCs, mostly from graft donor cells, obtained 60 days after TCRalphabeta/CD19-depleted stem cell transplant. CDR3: CASSYTFSEQFF. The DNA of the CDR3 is TGTGCCAGCAGCTATACATTTTCTGAGCAGTTCTTC.